This TCR beta chain stems from a study of graft-versus-host responses after intestinal transplantation. The protocol was immunoSEQ multiplex PCR, while the TCRdb copy is restricted to in-frame clones and leaves out a portion. The sample has roughly 60,000 clones, around nine tenths seen once. The V and J ends lost 11 bases and 1 base, in that order; junction bases with no gene match: 7. This CDR3 spans 14 amino acids. The germline gives CDR1 ENHRY, CDR2 SYGVKD. This chain connects TRBV10-3 to TRBJ2-2; the match to TRBD1 covers 7 bases. The TCR was taken from a human patient who received an intestinal transplant, so some T cells may come from the graft donor. The sequences come from PBMCs, collected around 120 days after intestinal transplantation. The CDR3 DNA reads as TGTGCCGTCTCCGGGACAGTGAACACCGGGGAGCTGTTTTTT. This translates into CAVSGTVNTGELFF.